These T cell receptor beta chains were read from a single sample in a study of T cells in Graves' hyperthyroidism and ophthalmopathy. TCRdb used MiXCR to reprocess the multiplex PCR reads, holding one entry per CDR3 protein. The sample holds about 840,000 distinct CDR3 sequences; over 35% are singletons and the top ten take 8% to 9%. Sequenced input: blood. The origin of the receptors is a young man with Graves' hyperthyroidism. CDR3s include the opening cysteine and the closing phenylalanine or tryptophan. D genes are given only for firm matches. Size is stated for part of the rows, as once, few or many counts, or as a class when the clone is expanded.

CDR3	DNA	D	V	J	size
CASKGYPEKLFF	TGTGCCAGTAAGGGGTATCCGGAAAAACTGTTTTTT	.	TRBV19	TRBJ1-4	.
CASSRQGGPQETQYF	TGTGCCAGCAGCCGCCAGGGCGGGCCCCAAGAGACCCAGTACTTC	.	TRBV7-3	TRBJ2-5	many
CASSPDPGVDQPQHF	TGCGCCAGCAGCCCCGATCCGGGAGTGGATCAGCCCCAGCATTTT	.	TRBV4-1	TRBJ1-5	few
CASSQDPLPPGSKAYEQYF	TGTGCCAGCAGCCAAGACCCCTTGCCCCCGGGATCTAAGGCCTACGAGCAGTACTTC	.	TRBV10-3	TRBJ2-7	.
CASSLAPSLAGNTIYF	TGTGCCAGCAGCTTAGCCCCTTCGCTCGCTGGAAACACCATATATTTT	.	TRBV7-2	TRBJ1-3	many
CASSLDREYEKLFF	TGTGCCAGCAGCCTCGACAGGGAGTATGAAAAACTGTTTTTT	TRBD1	TRBV11-2	TRBJ1-4	.
CASSSGSYTEAFF	TGCGCCAGCAGCTCCGGATCGTACACTGAAGCTTTCTTT	.	TRBV5-1	TRBJ1-1	many
CASRTNYEQYF	TGCGCCAGCAGGACCAACTACGAGCAGTACTTC	.	TRBV5-1	TRBJ2-7	.
CASSLVGMGYTF	TGTGCCAGCAGTTTAGTGGGTATGGGCTACACCTTC	.	TRBV5-4	TRBJ1-2	.
CASSLESGWSIEAFF	TGCGCCAGCAGCTTGGAGTCAGGGTGGAGCATTGAAGCTTTCTTT	.	TRBV5-1	TRBJ1-1	.
CASSTGPPYEQYF	TGTGCCAGCAGCACGGGACCACCCTACGAGCAGTACTTC	.	TRBV2	TRBJ2-7	.